The clone carrying this TCR beta chain occurred once. The antigen is not known. Using immunoSEQ multiplex PCR, the repertoire was profiled, and TCRdb retains in-frame clones only, with some absent. The sample yields 65,000 to 100,000 clones, less than 90% seen once. With ipilimumab providing CTLA-4 blockade, focal radiation was administered to patients who had chemo-refractory metastatic non-small-cell lung cancer. This sample is part of a study of radiotherapy plus CTLA-4 blockade in lung cancer. Study outcomes and limitations: The study found tumor-derived TCR clones expanded in blood after radiotherapy plus ipilimumab.

V was shortened by 0 bases and J by 2 bases, with 9 bases between the two germline ends. Germline loops: CDR1 SGHTS, CDR2 YDEGEE. The CDR3 runs 15 residues. Sequenced here: peripheral blood, sampled from a patient treated with radiotherapy plus ipilimumab. This TCR came from a human donor with non-small cell lung cancer who had stable disease on radiotherapy plus ipilimumab. The rearrangement joins TRBV5-8 to TRBJ1-3, with D perhaps matching TRBD1 (5 bases). CDR3 in DNA: TGTGCCAGCAGCTTGGACTCAGGGCCTGGAAACACCATATATTTT. Amino acids: CASSLDSGPGNTIYF. The variable domain in full, completed from reference TRBV5-8 and TRBJ1-3, reads EAGVTQSPTHLIKTRGQQATLRCSPISGHTSVYWYQQALGLGLQFLLWYDEGEERNRGNFPPRFSGRQFPNYSSELNVNALELEDSALYLCASSLDSGPGNTIYFGEGSWLTVV.